This TCR beta chain was captured in a study of blood T cells in healthy people across ages. Study-wide results and limits: Diversity figures based on one million T cells were deemed too low. Age showed a roughly linear inverse relationship with TCR beta diversity per million T cells.

Comments on this clonotype: No antigen is known for it.

Trimming left V 0 bases short and J 4 bases short, with 16 bases between. This CDR3 comprises 16 residues. Germline V gives CDR1 SGHRS, CDR2 YFSETQ. A second PCR, run for roughly 7 to 11 cycles, used a sample-barcoded 5' primer plus a J-beta primer mix. Carrying 12 random nucleotides, a template-switch adaptor labeled each individual cDNA molecule. Using its own MiXCR run on the 5' RACE reads, TCRdb lists one record per CDR3 protein. The table lists over 1,200,000 distinct CDR3 sequences, roughly 60% of them singletons, with over 6.5% in the top ten. The specimen was blood. The V gene is TRBV5-1, the J gene TRBJ1-1; possibly TRBD1 for D (5 bases). The sequence was obtained from a man between 18 and 29 years old in good health. As DNA, the CDR3 is TGCGCCAGCAGCTTGGCCACTGGGGGAACGACCACTGAAGCTTTCTTT. Translating it yields CASSLATGGTTTEAFF.